The present T cell receptor beta chain was sequenced within a study of glioma-infiltrating T cells after dendritic cell vaccination. Unmatched junction bases numbered 17, after V lost 6 bases and J lost 3 bases. The CDR3 totals 18 residues. This table comes from immunoSEQ multiplex PCR, and its TCRdb copy is limited to in-frame clones, with some not included. The repertoire holds roughly 96,000 clones, with over 60% as singletons. The rearrangement links TRBV23-1 to TRBJ2-3, with 8 bases matching TRBD2. TRBV23-1 is an open reading frame, and its role is uncertain. Sequenced here: blood, sampled before dendritic cell vaccination. The TCR originated in a human donor with glioblastoma. The CDR3 here is CASSHPGRGSTGTDTQYF. The CDR3 DNA follows: TGCGCCAGCAGCCATCCCGGGAGGGGTTCCACTGGTACAGATACGCAGTATTTT.